Sequencing of this TCR beta chain was carried out in a study of T cells after yellow fever vaccination. CDR1 DFQATT and CDR2 SNEGSKA come from the germline V gene (reference sequence). This CDR3 region has 18 residues. The germline V and J ends were trimmed by 4 bases and 0 bases, with 19 bases remaining between them. Overall study results and limits: Post-booster repertoires again held most primary-vaccination clones (just under 97% CD4, roughly 89% CD8). Though it reached lower strength, the secondary response hit its peak faster, day 5 versus 15. Any FACS-sorted repertoire could hold abundant clonotypes that contaminate it from the bulk population.

Notes on this clonotype: Its antigen is unidentified.

5'RACE template switching produced TCR cDNA carrying a universal primer site and UMIs. TCRdb re-derived calls from the 5' RACE reads in MiXCR, one entry per CDR3 protein. The sample has approximately 300,000 distinct CDR3 sequences, roughly 10% seen once. The chain is built from TRBV20-1 and TRBJ2-6, with D uncertain. Specimen: CD4+ T cells sorted from PBMCs, collected 45 days after the yellow fever booster vaccination. The TCR comes from a man between 18 and 35 years old who received the YFV17D yellow fever vaccine. DNA of the CDR3: TGCAGTGCTAATCCCCCCTCCGGCACGTCCTCTGGGGCCAACGTCCTGACTTTC. It translates to CSANPPSGTSSGANVLTF.